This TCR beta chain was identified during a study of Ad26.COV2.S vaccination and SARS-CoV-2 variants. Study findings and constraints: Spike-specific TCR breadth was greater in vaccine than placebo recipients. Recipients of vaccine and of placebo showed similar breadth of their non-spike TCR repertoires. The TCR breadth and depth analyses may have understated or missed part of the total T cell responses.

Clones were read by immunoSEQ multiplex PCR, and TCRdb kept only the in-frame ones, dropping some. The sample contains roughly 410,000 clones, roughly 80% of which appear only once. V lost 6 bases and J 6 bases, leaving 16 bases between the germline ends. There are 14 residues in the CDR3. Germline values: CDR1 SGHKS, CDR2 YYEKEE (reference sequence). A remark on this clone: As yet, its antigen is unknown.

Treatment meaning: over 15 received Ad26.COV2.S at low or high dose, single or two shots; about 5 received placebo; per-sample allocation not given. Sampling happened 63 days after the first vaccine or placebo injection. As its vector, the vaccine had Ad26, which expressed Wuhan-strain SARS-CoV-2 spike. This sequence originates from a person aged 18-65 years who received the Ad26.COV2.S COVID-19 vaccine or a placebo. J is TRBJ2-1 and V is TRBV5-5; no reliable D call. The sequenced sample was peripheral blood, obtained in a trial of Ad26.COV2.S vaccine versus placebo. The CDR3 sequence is CASTWVLGINEQFF. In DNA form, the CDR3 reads TGTGCCAGCACCTGGGTATTAGGAATCAATGAGCAGTTCTTC.